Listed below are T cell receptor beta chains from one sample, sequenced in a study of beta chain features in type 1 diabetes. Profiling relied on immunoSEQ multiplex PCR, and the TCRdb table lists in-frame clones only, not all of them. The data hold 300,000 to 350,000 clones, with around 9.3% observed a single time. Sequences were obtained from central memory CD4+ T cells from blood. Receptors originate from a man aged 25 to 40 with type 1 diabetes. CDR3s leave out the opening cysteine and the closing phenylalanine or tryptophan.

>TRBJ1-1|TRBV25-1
ASSHTGRPSEAF
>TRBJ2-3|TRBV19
ASTGSIVYGTDTQY
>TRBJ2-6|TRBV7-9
ASIPGQGRGGANVLT
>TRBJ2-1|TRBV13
ASSQGTVSSYNEQF
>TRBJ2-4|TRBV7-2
ASSLAVANKNIQY
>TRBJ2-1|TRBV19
ASSSVGEQF
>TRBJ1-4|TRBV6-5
ASSYSGTSYEKLF
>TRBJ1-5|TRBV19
ASMGAGGNQPQH
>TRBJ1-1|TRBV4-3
ASSQESNSLNTEAF
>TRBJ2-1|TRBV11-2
ASSLNRGSGLNEQF
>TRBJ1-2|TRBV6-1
ASSEEDIGTLGGYT
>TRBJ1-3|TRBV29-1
SVGSGTGNTIY
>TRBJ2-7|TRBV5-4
ASSPGGGLSYEQY